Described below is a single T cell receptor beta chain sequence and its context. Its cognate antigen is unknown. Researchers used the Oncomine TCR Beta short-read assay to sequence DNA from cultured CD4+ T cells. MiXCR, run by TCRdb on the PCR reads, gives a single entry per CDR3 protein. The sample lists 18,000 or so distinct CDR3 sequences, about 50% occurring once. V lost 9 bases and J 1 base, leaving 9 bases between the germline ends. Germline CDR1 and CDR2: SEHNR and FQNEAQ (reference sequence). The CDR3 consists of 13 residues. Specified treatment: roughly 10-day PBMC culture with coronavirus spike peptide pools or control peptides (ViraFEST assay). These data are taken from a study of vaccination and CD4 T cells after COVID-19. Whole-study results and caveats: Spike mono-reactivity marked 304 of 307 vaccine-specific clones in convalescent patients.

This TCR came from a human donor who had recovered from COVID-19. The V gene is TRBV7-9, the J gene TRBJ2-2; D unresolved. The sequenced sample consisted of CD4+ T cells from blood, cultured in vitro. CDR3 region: CARDKQNTGELFF. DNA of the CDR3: TGTGCCAGGGATAAGCAGAACACCGGGGAGCTGTTTTTT.